The subject of this entry is one T cell receptor beta chain. Its target is not known. The sample is drawn from a study of OX40 agonist ivuxolimab in advanced cancers. Study information: Patients got intravenous ivuxolimab at 0.01 to 10 mg/kg every 2 weeks. In three patients, partial responses were observed, one with hepatocellular carcinoma and two with cutaneous melanoma. Study-wide findings and caveats: At 0.1 to 3.0 mg/kg, CD4+ and CD8+ blood T cells expanded clonally by week 6. The mean number of expanded clones was higher in CD8+ T cells than in CD4+.

Trimming left V 0 bases short and J 6 bases short, with 3 bases between. CDR3 size: 12 residues. The V gene's germline CDR1 is ENHRY and CDR2 SYGVKD. Here immunoSEQ multiplex PCR was the method, and the copy in TCRdb shows in-frame clones only, minus some. The table lists 45,000 to 50,000 clones, approximately 90% of them singletons. The receptor was derived from an adult with an advanced solid tumor such as melanoma, head and neck, liver or kidney cancer. Specimen: CD4+ or CD8+ T cells sorted from blood, collected in a trial of the OX40 agonist ivuxolimab. The chain is built from TRBV10-3 and TRBJ1-3; D is ambiguous. The CDR3 protein is CAISESKNTIYF. The CDR3, as DNA: TGTGCCATCAGTGAGTCGAAAAACACCATATATTTT.